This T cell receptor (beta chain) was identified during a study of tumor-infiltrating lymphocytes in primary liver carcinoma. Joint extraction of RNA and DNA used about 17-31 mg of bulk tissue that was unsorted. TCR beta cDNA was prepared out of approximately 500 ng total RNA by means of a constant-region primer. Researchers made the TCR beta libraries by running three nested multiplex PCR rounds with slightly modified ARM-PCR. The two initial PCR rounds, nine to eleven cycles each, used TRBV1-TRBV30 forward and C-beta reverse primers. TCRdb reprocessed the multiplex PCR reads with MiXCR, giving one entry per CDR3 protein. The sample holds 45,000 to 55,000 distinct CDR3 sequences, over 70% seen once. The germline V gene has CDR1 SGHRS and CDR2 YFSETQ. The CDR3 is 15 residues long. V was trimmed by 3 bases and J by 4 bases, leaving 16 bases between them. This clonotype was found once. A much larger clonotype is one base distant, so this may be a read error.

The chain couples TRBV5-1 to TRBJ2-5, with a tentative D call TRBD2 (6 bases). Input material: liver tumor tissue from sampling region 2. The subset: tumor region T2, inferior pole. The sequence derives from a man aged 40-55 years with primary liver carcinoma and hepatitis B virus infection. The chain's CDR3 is CASSWGVSPTETQYF. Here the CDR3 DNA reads TGCGCCAGCAGCTGGGGGGTCTCGCCTACAGAGACCCAGTACTTC.